The T cell receptor beta chain under discussion was sequenced for a study of T cells in Graves' hyperthyroidism and ophthalmopathy. Amplified TCR beta CDR3 regions derived from RNA transcripts. HTBI primers were the set used in a first-round RT-PCR of the TCR CDR3. TCRdb re-derived calls from the multiplex PCR reads in MiXCR, one entry per CDR3 protein. This table has approximately 380,000 distinct CDR3 sequences, about 14% appearing once. The CDR3 spans 18 residues. V gave up 5 bases and J gave up 5 bases, with 27 bases separating them. CDR1 LNHDA and CDR2 SQIVND come from the germline V gene (reference sequence). Inclusion characteristics of ophthalmopathy patients comprised a Clinical Activity Score of at least 3, a NOSPECS grade of at least 4, and duration under 3 months. Patients with uncontrolled infections, other autoimmune diseases, pregnancy or lactation were excluded. Orbital computed tomography and thyroid ultrasound, together with serum TRAb and thyroxine and clinical symptoms, were used for diagnoses.

The chain recombines TRBV19 with TRBJ1-2, with D hard to call. This receptor was identified in a man aged 45-65 years with Graves' ophthalmopathy. Sample: blood. As DNA, the CDR3 is TGTGCCAGTAGTGAAACCTACTCTACTAGCTCGTGGGGTTATGGCTACACCTTC. It encodes CASSETYSTSSWGYGYTF.